This T cell receptor (beta chain) appears in the sequencing data of a study of blood T cell repertoires in COVID-19. Overall study context: PBMCs, B-cell-depleted T cells, or T cells provided the cDNA or gDNA that made up the material.

The protocol was immunoSEQ multiplex PCR, while the TCRdb copy is restricted to in-frame clones and leaves out a portion. Among around 87,000 clones listed, approximately 80% were seen once. V lost 4 bases and J 7 bases, leaving 11 bases between the germline ends. Germline assignment: CDR1 MNHEY and CDR2 SMNVEV (reference sequence). This CDR3 spans 13 amino acids. This clone appeared a few times. The receptor was derived from a human donor in a cohort sampled during active COVID-19. The J gene is TRBJ1-5, the V gene TRBV27; weak D call: TRBD1 (6 bases). The sequenced sample was peripheral blood. The CDR3 DNA is TGTGCCAGCAGTTACAGGGTGGGACAGCCCCAGCATTTT. Its protein is CASSYRVGQPQHF.